The rows below give T cell receptor beta chains drawn from one sample of a study of response to subunit inactivated influenza vaccine. TCRdb used MiXCR to reprocess the RT-PCR reads, holding one entry per CDR3 protein. The table lists about 520,000 distinct CDR3 sequences, approximately 7.2% of them singletons. The input for sequencing was PBMCs from blood, taken less than 30 months after vaccination. Receptor source: a man aged 45-69 years who received an inactivated influenza vaccine. The CDR3 runs from the conserved cysteine through the conserved F or W. Fields, in order: CDR3 protein, CDR3 DNA, CDR3 length, D gene, clone size, V gene, J gene. The D gene is left open where the match is weak. Only part of the rows carry a size: once, few, many, or a class if the clone is expanded.

CDR3aa: CSVEDRTGRNTGELFF
CDR3nt: TGCAGCGTTGAAGATCGAACAGGGAGGAACACCGGGGAGCTGTTTTTT
len: 16
d_gene: .
abundance: .
v_gene: TRBV29-1
j_gene: TRBJ2-2

CDR3aa: CSVGGGQGLLLNYGYTF
CDR3nt: TGCAGCGTTGGGGGAGGACAGGGGCTTCTGCTTAACTATGGCTACACCTTC
len: 17
d_gene: TRBD1
abundance: .
v_gene: TRBV29-1
j_gene: TRBJ1-2

CDR3aa: CASSTGQNTGELFF
CDR3nt: TGCGCCAGCTCTACGGGACAGAACACCGGGGAGCTGTTTTTT
len: 14
d_gene: .
abundance: many
v_gene: TRBV5-1
j_gene: TRBJ2-2

CDR3aa: CASSQSRGETQYF
CDR3nt: TGCGCCAGCAGCCAATCCCGGGGAGAGACCCAGTACTTC
len: 13
d_gene: .
abundance: few
v_gene: TRBV4-3
j_gene: TRBJ2-5

CDR3aa: CASSSGRGSGANVLTF
CDR3nt: TGTGCCAGCAGCTCAGGACGGGGCTCTGGGGCCAACGTCCTGACTTTC
len: 16
d_gene: .
abundance: few
v_gene: TRBV9
j_gene: TRBJ2-6

CDR3aa: CSANRDRGHQETQYF
CDR3nt: TGCAGTGCTAACCGGGACAGGGGCCACCAAGAGACCCAGTACTTC
len: 15
d_gene: TRBD1
abundance: many
v_gene: TRBV20-1
j_gene: TRBJ2-5

CDR3aa: CASSLRGGRARETQYF
CDR3nt: TGTGCCAGCAGTTTAAGAGGCGGGAGGGCCCGAGAGACCCAGTACTTC
len: 16
d_gene: TRBD2
abundance: many
v_gene: TRBV12-3/TRBV12-4
j_gene: TRBJ2-5

CDR3aa: CASTNRRPTDTQYF
CDR3nt: TGTGCCAGCACCAACAGGCGACCCACAGATACGCAGTATTTT
len: 14
d_gene: .
abundance: .
v_gene: TRBV6-1
j_gene: TRBJ2-3

CDR3aa: CASSSPGGGVANEQYF
CDR3nt: TGTGCCAGCAGCTCCCCCGGAGGGGGTGTTGCTAACGAGCAGTACTTC
len: 16
d_gene: .
abundance: few
v_gene: TRBV7-9
j_gene: TRBJ2-7

CDR3aa: CASIGGGAGNEQFF
CDR3nt: TGCGCCAGCATAGGCGGGGGGGCCGGAAATGAGCAGTTCTTC
len: 14
d_gene: TRBD2
abundance: few
v_gene: TRBV5-1
j_gene: TRBJ2-1

CDR3aa: CASSGARAYGYTF
CDR3nt: TGTGCCAGCAGCGGAGCCAGGGCCTATGGCTACACCTTC
len: 13
d_gene: .
abundance: many
v_gene: TRBV6-1
j_gene: TRBJ1-2

CDR3aa: CASRPTRGGTDTQYF
CDR3nt: TGTGCCAGCAGACCAACTAGGGGAGGGACAGATACGCAGTATTTT
len: 15
d_gene: TRBD2
abundance: many
v_gene: TRBV12-3/TRBV12-4
j_gene: TRBJ2-3

CDR3aa: CASSFATSGGGYEQYF
CDR3nt: TGTGCCAGCAGTTTTGCGACTAGCGGGGGGGGATACGAGCAGTACTTC
len: 16
d_gene: TRBD2
abundance: .
v_gene: TRBV12-3/TRBV12-4
j_gene: TRBJ2-7

CDR3aa: CAISEFGGSSYNEQFF
CDR3nt: TGTGCCATCAGTGAGTTTGGGGGAAGCTCCTACAATGAGCAGTTCTTC
len: 16
d_gene: .
abundance: many
v_gene: TRBV10-3
j_gene: TRBJ2-1

CDR3aa: CASSLVPYGGQETQYF
CDR3nt: TGTGCCAGCAGCTTAGTCCCTTATGGGGGCCAAGAGACCCAGTACTTC
len: 16
d_gene: .
abundance: few
v_gene: TRBV7-2
j_gene: TRBJ2-5

CDR3aa: CAVGEGAGPYNEQFF
CDR3nt: TGTGCCGTGGGCGAGGGGGCTGGGCCCTACAATGAGCAGTTCTTC
len: 15
d_gene: TRBD1
abundance: many
v_gene: TRBV10-3
j_gene: TRBJ2-1

CDR3aa: CSARVPPTSYGYTF
CDR3nt: TGCAGTGCTAGAGTCCCGCCAACCTCCTATGGCTACACCTTC
len: 14
d_gene: .
abundance: many
v_gene: TRBV20-1
j_gene: TRBJ1-2

CDR3aa: CASSSTHLPETQYF
CDR3nt: TGTGCCAGCAGCTCTACCCACCTTCCAGAGACCCAGTACTTC
len: 14
d_gene: .
abundance: .
v_gene: TRBV27
j_gene: TRBJ2-5

CDR3aa: CSVATSGRVGDTQYF
CDR3nt: TGCAGCGTGGCGACTAGCGGGAGGGTGGGAGATACGCAGTATTTT
len: 15
d_gene: TRBD2
abundance: many
v_gene: TRBV29-1
j_gene: TRBJ2-3

CDR3aa: CSVGTGFEQFF
CDR3nt: TGCAGCGTTGGGACAGGGTTTGAGCAGTTCTTC
len: 11
d_gene: TRBD1
abundance: .
v_gene: TRBV29-1
j_gene: TRBJ2-1

CDR3aa: CASSLMGEGEKLFF
CDR3nt: TGTGCCAGCAGTTTAATGGGGGAGGGTGAAAAACTGTTTTTT
len: 14
d_gene: .
abundance: .
v_gene: TRBV12-3/TRBV12-4
j_gene: TRBJ1-4

CDR3aa: CASSQERAGSYEQYF
CDR3nt: TGTGCCAGCAGCCAAGAACGGGCAGGGTCCTACGAGCAGTACTTC
len: 15
d_gene: .
abundance: many
v_gene: TRBV4-2
j_gene: TRBJ2-7

CDR3aa: CASRDRRSSGNTIYF
CDR3nt: TGTGCCAGCCGGGACAGGCGAAGCTCTGGAAACACCATATATTTT
len: 15
d_gene: TRBD1
abundance: few
v_gene: TRBV12-3/TRBV12-4
j_gene: TRBJ1-3

CDR3aa: CASSQASSGGANTQYF
CDR3nt: TGCGCCAGCAGCCAAGCCTCTAGCGGGGGGGCAAATACGCAGTATTTT
len: 16
d_gene: TRBD2
abundance: .
v_gene: TRBV4-3
j_gene: TRBJ2-3

CDR3aa: CSASGPGGQETQYF
CDR3nt: TGCAGTGCTAGTGGTCCAGGGGGACAAGAGACCCAGTACTTC
len: 14
d_gene: TRBD1
abundance: .
v_gene: TRBV20-1
j_gene: TRBJ2-5

CDR3aa: CSAGDWNSNQPQHF
CDR3nt: TGCAGTGCCGGGGACTGGAATAGCAATCAGCCCCAGCATTTT
len: 14
d_gene: .
abundance: many
v_gene: TRBV20-1
j_gene: TRBJ1-5

CDR3aa: CASSSSWRDRYTDTQYF
CDR3nt: TGTGCCAGCAGCTCAAGTTGGAGGGACAGATACACAGATACGCAGTATTTT
len: 17
d_gene: .
abundance: .
v_gene: TRBV11-2
j_gene: TRBJ2-3

CDR3aa: CSVHQTGMVHNEQFF
CDR3nt: TGCAGCGTTCATCAGACAGGGATGGTCCACAATGAGCAGTTCTTC
len: 15
d_gene: TRBD1
abundance: many
v_gene: TRBV29-1
j_gene: TRBJ2-1

CDR3aa: CASSSDRHFMNTEAFF
CDR3nt: TGTGCCAGCAGCTCTGACAGACACTTTATGAACACTGAAGCTTTCTTT
len: 16
d_gene: .
abundance: .
v_gene: TRBV7-8
j_gene: TRBJ1-1

CDR3aa: CASSSQNGGTAEQFF
CDR3nt: TGCGCCAGCAGCTCCCAGAATGGTGGGACGGCTGAGCAGTTCTTC
len: 15
d_gene: .
abundance: many
v_gene: TRBV5-1
j_gene: TRBJ2-1

CDR3aa: CASSPGLAGEGEQFF
CDR3nt: TGTGCCAGCAGCCCCGGACTAGCGGGAGAGGGTGAGCAGTTCTTC
len: 15
d_gene: TRBD2
abundance: few
v_gene: TRBV4-2
j_gene: TRBJ2-1

CDR3aa: CASSLGTSGSRELFF
CDR3nt: TGTGCCAGCAGTTTGGGGACTAGCGGGAGTCGGGAGCTGTTTTTT
len: 15
d_gene: TRBD2
abundance: .
v_gene: TRBV28
j_gene: TRBJ2-2

CDR3aa: CASSWTSNTGELFF
CDR3nt: TGTGCCAGCAGTTGGACGTCGAACACCGGGGAGCTGTTTTTT
len: 14
d_gene: .
abundance: many
v_gene: TRBV6-4
j_gene: TRBJ2-2

CDR3aa: CASSQFTGGNEQFF
CDR3nt: TGTGCCAGCAGCCAATTTACCGGGGGCAATGAGCAGTTCTTC
len: 14
d_gene: .
abundance: .
v_gene: TRBV3-1
j_gene: TRBJ2-1

CDR3aa: CASSQLTGYLAGANVLTF
CDR3nt: TGTGCCAGCAGCCAATTGACAGGGTACCTCGCAGGGGCCAACGTCCTGACTTTC
len: 18
d_gene: TRBD1
abundance: many
v_gene: TRBV3-1
j_gene: TRBJ2-6

CDR3aa: CASTLGGSGSFHEQYF
CDR3nt: TGTGCCAGCACCTTGGGAGGTAGCGGGAGTTTCCACGAGCAGTACTTC
len: 16
d_gene: TRBD2
abundance: .
v_gene: TRBV28
j_gene: TRBJ2-7